A selection of T cell receptor beta chains follows, all from one sample in a study of blood T cell repertoires in COVID-19. Using immunoSEQ multiplex PCR, the repertoire was profiled, and TCRdb retains in-frame clones only, with some absent. The data show about 500,000 clones, with about 90% seen just once and approximately 0.7% held by the top ten. Sequencing was done on a sample of PBMCs or T cells enriched from blood (not recorded which). All receptors come from a woman aged 18-35 years who had recovered from COVID-19. Both conserved end residues are trimmed from each CDR3. Fields, in order: V gene, J gene, CDR3 protein.

TRBV3-1/TRBV3-2,TRBJ1-6,ASSPRQGAGDSPLH
TRBV5-1,TRBJ2-7,ASSLAGGEMTGQEQY
TRBV6-4,TRBJ2-2,ASRRGANTGELF
TRBV28,TRBJ1-2,ASSFPGSPGYT
TRBV7-9,TRBJ2-2,ASRRLAGSTGELF
TRBV7-2,TRBJ2-2,ASKRGVNTGELF
TRBV30,TRBJ2-3,AGYSLRGDTQY
TRBV6-1,TRBJ1-6,ASRGQRGNSPLH
TRBV10-3,TRBJ2-3,AISDSRRGSTTDTQY
TRBV19,TRBJ2-2,ASSIQVWNTGELF
TRBV5-6,TRBJ1-1,ASSLREGWNTEAF
TRBV6-5,TRBJ1-5,ASRLGEGGQPQH
TRBV5-1,TRBJ1-2,ASSPGPGEGYT
TRBV2,TRBJ2-1,ASRGVDRWEQF
TRBV28,TRBJ2-1,ASSLTGNEQF
TRBV19,TRBJ2-7,ASSIDLHQPAYEQY
TRBV5-1,TRBJ1-1,ASSLDRASNTEAF
TRBV29-1,TRBJ1-2,SVGWGDYGYT
TRBV6-1,TRBJ1-2,ASSEGRGVNYGYT
TRBV7-3,TRBJ2-1,ASSRDSNPHNEQF
TRBV10-3,TRBJ2-4,AVTLRREGKNIQY
TRBV10-1,TRBJ2-2,ASTGTSGPGELF
TRBV9,TRBJ2-5,ASSVAVSGETQY
TRBV18,TRBJ2-1,ASSPPARGGVYNEQF
TRBV28,TRBJ1-6,ASSGTGNSPLH
TRBV6-5,TRBJ1-2,ASSYSTGDYGYT
TRBV5-5,TRBJ2-2,ASSPTVTGELF
TRBV11-3,TRBJ2-1,ASSLNPQDEQF
TRBV10-3,TRBJ1-2,AINEGGAANYGYT
TRBV29-1,TRBJ1-1,SVEGSYTEAF
TRBV11-2,TRBJ1-5,ASSLESGNQPQH
TRBV2,TRBJ1-2,ASSVDSIINYGYT
TRBV6-5,TRBJ1-2,ASSYRTGGVDYGYT
TRBV7-9,TRBJ1-6,ASRPDSTNSPLH
TRBV24-1,TRBJ2-3,ATSDGAPDTQY
TRBV6-5,TRBJ1-3,ASSYGGVSGNTIY
TRBV15,TRBJ2-4,ATSRTFQDSNIQY